This T cell receptor (beta chain) is drawn from a study of identical twins. Study conclusions and caveats: Monozygotic twins shared more out-of-frame TCR alpha than recombination models predicted. Twins shared out-of-frame alpha sequences with excess low generation probability. Diverse VJ usage suggested most zero-insertion clonotypes were not invariant T cells.

TCRdb used MiXCR to reprocess the 5' RACE reads, holding one entry per CDR3 protein. The sample lists roughly 280,000 distinct CDR3 sequences; roughly 9.8% were seen once. The germline V gene has CDR1 SEHNR and CDR2 FQNEAQ (reference sequence). The CDR3 extends over 13 amino acids. The V segment lost 5 bases and the J segment 6 bases; nucleotides outside the gene matches: 7. There are many counts of this clonotype. Antigen: not known. A further study also used this sample, focusing on yellow fever vaccine responses in identical twins. As reported in that work: Twins' vaccine T cell response reportedly gave the appearance of partial convergence and partial personalization.

Specimen: CD8+ T cells sorted from blood. The rearrangement uses TRBV7-9 and TRBJ2-7; TRBD1 matches at 7 bases. The receptor's source is a woman younger than 30 in good health. The CDR3 here is CASSPTGALEQYF. As DNA, the CDR3 is TGTGCCAGCAGCCCAACAGGGGCTCTCGAGCAGTACTTC.